This TCR beta chain emerged from a study of glioma-infiltrating T cells after dendritic cell vaccination. Overall study: Between about 2002 and 2013, patients got autologous tumor lysate-pulsed dendritic cell vaccines. Autologous tumor lysate was loaded overnight onto monocyte-derived dendritic cells grown 6 to 7 days with IL-4 and GM-CSF.

Primers: 60 V beta forward and 13 J beta reverse. Some clones are missing from TCRdb's copy, which holds only in-frame ones; the method was immunoSEQ multiplex PCR. The data hold tens of thousands of clones, with approximately 80% observed a single time. The CDR3 contains 18 residues. Per germline, CDR1 SQVTM and CDR2 ANQGSEA. J was trimmed by 2 bases and V by 1 base; bases with no gene match: 13. Documented time point: after dendritic cell vaccination, including at tumor progression/relapse. This TCR derives from a human donor with glioblastoma. The J gene is TRBJ2-7, the V gene TRBV29-1; TRBD1 matches at 11 bases. The sample here was blood, taken after dendritic cell vaccination. The CDR3 DNA sequence: TGCAGCGTTGAAGTACCCGGACAGGGGGCGATGTGGACCTACGAGCAGTACTTC. It is translated as CSVEVPGQGAMWTYEQYF.